This record looks at one T cell receptor (beta chain) sequence and its context. This entry comes from a study of blood T cell repertoires in COVID-19. Overall study: In each case, the material was cDNA or gDNA derived from T cells, B-cell-depleted T cells, or PBMCs.

Donors were grouped by their self-reported clinical history. Sequencing used immunoSEQ multiplex PCR; TCRdb keeps in-frame clones, though not all of them. This table holds about 280,000 clones, 80% to 85% found once. This TCR was sampled from a man aged 40-55 years who had been exposed to COVID-19. Material for sequencing was PBMCs or T cells enriched from blood (not recorded which).

The CDR3 bases are TGTGCCTGGAGTGGGGGAGGAATAGGTGGCTACACCTTC. Protein: CAWSGGGIGGYTF. The chain employs TRBV30 and TRBJ1-2; D gene unclear. The germline gives CDR1 GTSNPN, CDR2 SVGIG (reference sequence). Trimming took 1 base from V and 7 from J, leaving 13 bases between them. This CDR3 is built from 13 residues.